The table lists the clone carrying this T cell receptor (beta chain) with a count of one. The antigen remains undetermined. Germline V gene lookup returns CDR1 SNHLY and CDR2 FYNNEI. V gave up 6 bases and J gave up 3 bases, with 20 bases separating them. The CDR3 length is 16 residues. The TCR alpha and TCR beta cDNA libraries, bearing sample barcodes and UMIs, were generated by 5'RACE using constant-segment primers. TCRdb fed the 5' RACE reads into MiXCR, producing one record per CDR3 protein. The sample lists hundreds of thousands of distinct CDR3 sequences, approximately 29% seen once, with roughly 13% in the top ten. The data stem from a study of T-cell memory formation after mild COVID-19. Overall study findings and caveats: Later expanders leaned toward CD4+, whereas clones contracting from day 15 to 85 were balanced CD4/CD8. Within pre-infection memory, some responding clones were found, suggesting cross-reactive memory joined.

Sequenced: PBMCs or a T cell subset sorted from them (not recorded which). V is TRBV2 and J is TRBJ1-1; D might be TRBD1 (6 bases). This sequence originates from an adult woman who had mild COVID-19 (a few samples of this study predate the infection). Cell type and time point are not known. The CDR3 coding sequence is TGTGCCAGCAGGGGGGGGACACCCGGAATAGACACTGAAGCTTTCTTT. Translating gives CASRGGTPGIDTEAFF.